The 28 T cell receptor beta chains listed next were all sequenced from one sample in a study of immune evolution from preneoplasia to lung adenocarcinoma. Sequencing used immunoSEQ multiplex PCR; TCRdb keeps in-frame clones, though not all of them. Of approximately 4,200 clones listed, just under 80% are singletons. Sequencing was carried out using FFPE adjacent normal lung tissue. These receptor sequences come from a donor older than 65 with lung adenocarcinoma.

The rearrangement uses TRBV11-1 and TRBJ1-6; TRBD1 matches 11 bases. V lost 4 bases to trimming and J lost 6 bases; unmatched junction nucleotides: 2. The CDR3 sequence is 15 residues long. Germline V CDR1 and CDR2: SGHAT, FQDESV (reference sequence). CDR3 amino acids: CASSSGTGGNSPLHF. CDR3 nucleotides: TGTGCCAGCAGCTCCGGGACAGGGGGTAATTCACCCCTCCACTTT.

The chain uses TRBV2 and TRBJ1-2; the D gene is possibly TRBD1 (6 bases). This CDR3 has 13 residues. Deletions cut 6 bases from V and 2 bases from J, with 10 bases between. Germline lookup yields CDR1 SNHLY and CDR2 FYNNEI. CDR3: CASRRTENYGYTF. The CDR3 region has the DNA TGTGCCAGCAGGCGGACAGAAAACTATGGCTACACCTTC.

This chain connects TRBV19 to TRBJ2-5; no clear D. Germline V CDR1 and CDR2: LNHDA, SQIVND (reference sequence). The CDR3 is made up of 14 amino acids. V was clipped by 3 bases and J by 5 bases, with 13 bases between them. The CDR3 DNA sequence: TGTGCCAGTAGTATTGGGAATGGTGCGGAGACCCAGTACTTC. The encoded protein is CASSIGNGAETQYF.

The chain joins TRBV20-1 to TRBJ1-1; D ambiguous. CDR3 length: 11 amino acids. Germline lookup yields CDR1 DFQATT and CDR2 SNEGSKA (reference sequence). V lost 8 bases and J lost 1, with 8 bases in between. The CDR3 DNA follows: TGCAGTCTTGGAGGGAACACTGAAGCTTTCTTT. The encoded protein is CSLGGNTEAFF.

By sample share, this clone is large. This chain joins TRBV5-6 and TRBJ2-7, with D possibly TRBD2 on 6 matching bases. The CDR3 runs 14 residues. Germline V gives CDR1 SGHDT, CDR2 YYEEEE. The V and J ends lost 0 bases and 4 bases respectively, with 11 bases between them. As DNA, the CDR3 is TGTGCCAGCAGCTTGGCGGGGGACGGATACGAGCAGTACTTC. It encodes CASSLAGDGYEQYF.

The chain couples TRBV6-1 to TRBJ1-5; TRBD1 agrees at 8 bases. The germline V gene encodes CDR1 MNHNS and CDR2 SASEGT. The CDR3 runs 16 residues. V gave up 1 base and J gave up 2 bases; unmatched junction bases: 4. This CDR3 is CASSEGMTGGNQPQHF. CDR3 sequence (DNA): TGTGCCAGCAGTGAAGGGATGACAGGGGGCAATCAGCCCCAGCATTTT.

The rearrangement joins TRBV5-1 to TRBJ2-1; 14 nucleotides agree with TRBD2. The CDR3 has 17 residues. Germline V lookup: CDR1 SGHRS, CDR2 YFSETQ. V lost 4 bases and J lost 0; bases outside the gene matches: 3. Here the CDR3 reads CASSIGLAGGSYNEQFF. CDR3 coding DNA: TGCGCCAGCAGCATAGGACTAGCGGGAGGCTCCTACAATGAGCAGTTCTTC. Variable domain in full (rest from reference TRBV5-1 and TRBJ2-1): KAGVTQTPRYLIKTRGQQVTLSCSPISGHRSVSWYQQTPGQGLQFLFEYFSETQRNKGNFPGRFSGRQFSNSRSEMNVSTLELGDSALYLCASSIGLAGGSYNEQFFGPGTRLTVL.

V usage is TRBV12-5 and J usage is TRBJ2-3; D call uncertain. Germline V gene data show CDR1 as LGHNT and CDR2 as FRNRAP. Trimming took 3 bases from V and 1 from J, leaving 11 bases between them. The CDR3 loop spans 15 amino acids. The CDR3 is CASGFVNTGTDTQYF. CDR3 nucleotides: TGTGCTAGTGGTTTCGTTAATACCGGCACAGATACGCAGTATTTT.

The chain couples TRBV6-1 to TRBJ2-7; 7 bases agree with TRBD2. The junction had 15 bases not matched to a gene; V was cut back by 7 bases and J by 6 bases. CDR3 length equals 15 residues. CDR1 and CDR2 (germline): MNHNS, SASEGT. The CDR3 DNA reads TGTGCCAGCATGGTTTGGGCGGGGGATCCACTCGAGCAGTACTTC. This encodes CASMVWAGDPLEQYF.

In its sample, this clone was seen once. This chain connects TRBV5-6 to TRBJ1-1, with a weak D call TRBD1 (6 bases). The CDR3 consists of 15 residues. V was pared by 1 base and J by 0 bases, with 10 bases between. Germline assignment: CDR1 SGHDT and CDR2 YYEEEE. The CDR3, as DNA: TGTGCCAGCAGCTTGACGGACAGAATGAACACTGAAGCTTTCTTT. Translating gives CASSLTDRMNTEAFF. Full variable domain (missing parts from reference TRBV5-6 and TRBJ1-1): DAGVTQSPTHLIKTRGQQVTLRCSPKSGHDTVSWYQQALGQGPQFIFQYYEEEERQRGNFPDRFSGHQFPNYSSELNVNALLLGDSALYLCASSLTDRMNTEAFFGQGTRLTVV.

The genes are TRBV18 and TRBJ2-3, with D perhaps TRBD2 (6 bases). In germline, CDR1 is KGHSH, CDR2 LQKENI. Trimming shortened V by 6 bases and J by 4 bases, and 14 bases separated the two germline ends. This CDR3 is built from 14 residues. The CDR3 protein is CASSPSSGPDTQYF. Written as DNA, the CDR3 is TGTGCCAGCTCCCCTAGTAGCGGACCAGATACGCAGTATTTT.

The chain joins TRBV2 to TRBJ2-2; D may correspond to TRBD1 or TRBD2 (6 bases each). This CDR3 has 14 amino acids. V lost 5 bases and J lost 5, with 12 bases in between. CDR1 and CDR2 (germline): SNHLY, FYNNEI. CDR3 loop: CASSWGAETGELFF. The CDR3 DNA follows: TGTGCCAGCAGTTGGGGGGCGGAAACCGGGGAGCTGTTTTTT.

This sequence joins TRBV25-1 and TRBJ1-2, with unresolved D. The CDR3 loop spans 13 amino acids. Trimming left V 2 bases short and J 4 bases short, with 8 bases between. Germline CDR1 reads MGHDK; CDR2 reads SYGVNS. In DNA form, the CDR3 reads TGTGCCAGCAGTGAACCCGGCGGCTATGGCTACACCTTC. It specifies CASSEPGGYGYTF.

This clone was seen more than once but under ten times. J is TRBJ1-4 and V is TRBV7-6; D remains ambiguous. The CDR3 totals 11 residues. CDR1 SGHVS and CDR2 FNYEAQ come from the germline V gene. Trimming removed 4 bases from V and 8 bases from J, with 5 bases in between. The CDR3, as DNA: TGTGCCAGCAGCTCACAGGAAAAACTGTTTTTT. Its translation: CASSSQEKLFF.

CDR3 sequence reads: CASSEGPRRGQETQYF. The CDR3 DNA sequence: TGTGCCAGCAGCGAAGGACCGCGGAGGGGTCAAGAGACCCAGTACTTC. The V and J genes are TRBV7-9 and TRBJ2-5; TRBD2 is a possible D gene (6 bases). The CDR3 extends over 16 amino acids. CDR1 and CDR2 (germline): SEHNR, FQNEAQ (reference sequence). Trimming cost V 5 bases and J 2 bases, with 18 bases left between them.

This clone was observed once. The J gene is TRBJ2-1, the V gene TRBV6-4, with TRBD2 identical over 10 bases. The germline V gene has CDR1 MRHNA and CDR2 SNTAGT. V trimming: 2 bases; J trimming: 9 bases; junction bases outside the gene matches: 7. The CDR3 extends over 15 amino acids. CDR3: CASSDPAGGHREQFF. The CDR3 DNA sequence: TGTGCCAGCAGTGACCCAGCGGGAGGGCATCGTGAGCAGTTCTTC.

This clone was seen more than once but under ten times. The CDR3 coding sequence is TGTGCCAGCAGTTACTTAGCAGGGGGCTACTCCTACGAGCAGTACTTC. Protein: CASSYLAGGYSYEQYF. This chain joins TRBV6-5 and TRBJ2-7, with 8 positions matching TRBD1. Germline CDR1 and CDR2: MNHEY and SVGAGI. The V gene end was trimmed by 1 base and the J gene end by 0 bases; junction bases not matched to a gene: 5. The CDR3 is made up of 16 amino acids.

The rearrangement links TRBV19 to TRBJ1-1; 12 bases map to TRBD1. The CDR3 is 14 amino acids. The ends lost 6 bases at V and 5 bases at J; junction bases unmatched: 4. Germline V gene data show CDR1 as LNHDA and CDR2 as SQIVND (reference sequence). The CDR3 here is CASRGQGARTEAFF. CDR3 bases: TGTGCCAGTAGGGGACAGGGGGCGAGGACTGAAGCTTTCTTT.

V is TRBV19 and J is TRBJ1-3; D is unclear. V was trimmed by 3 bases and J by 3 bases, leaving 6 bases between them. Germline V lookup: CDR1 LNHDA, CDR2 SQIVND (reference sequence). CDR3 size: 13 residues. CDR3 residues: CASSISLGNTIYF. The CDR3, as DNA: TGTGCCAGTAGTATCAGTCTTGGAAACACCATATATTTT.

The chain couples TRBV2 to TRBJ1-5; D may be TRBD1 (5 bases). The length of the CDR3 is 14 residues. CDR1 is SNHLY, CDR2 FYNNEI, per germline. Trimming left V 6 bases short and J 7 bases short, with 16 bases between. This chain's CDR3 is CASSSGLSGQPQHF. The CDR3 DNA sequence: TGTGCCAGCAGCTCGGGACTTAGTGGCCAGCCCCAGCATTTT.

V is TRBV7-3 and J is TRBJ2-7; 8 bases agree with TRBD1. CDR3 length: 15 residues. CDR1 is SGHTA, CDR2 FQGTGA, per germline. Trimming took 5 bases from V and 7 from J; bases not matched to a gene: 13. CDR3 nucleotides: TGTGCCAGCAGCCCAATATCAGGGGGCAGGGGGGAGCAGTACTTC. As protein: CASSPISGGRGEQYF.

The chain has TRBV30 and TRBJ2-7; possible D gene TRBD2, 6 bases. V lost 3 bases, J lost 2 bases, and 11 bases lay in between. The CDR3 length is 13 residues. Germline V CDR1 and CDR2: GTSNPN, SVGIG (reference sequence). The CDR3 here is CAWRGGDPYEQYF. The CDR3 DNA is TGTGCCTGGAGGGGGGGAGATCCCTACGAGCAGTACTTC.

This clone was observed once. The chain couples TRBV6-1 to TRBJ2-2; D gene ambiguous. Germline V gene lookup returns CDR1 MNHNS and CDR2 SASEGT. V lost 7 bases, J lost 4 bases, and 13 bases lay in between. The CDR3 is 14 amino acids. CDR3 sequence reads: CASKGQQSTGELFF. The CDR3 nucleotides are TGTGCCAGCAAAGGTCAACAGTCCACCGGGGAGCTGTTTTTT.

The chain is built from TRBV30 and TRBJ1-2; 10 bases match TRBD1. The ends lost 3 bases at V and 8 bases at J; junction bases unmatched: 12. Germline V lookup: CDR1 GTSNPN, CDR2 SVGIG (reference sequence). The CDR3 is 15 amino acids. The CDR3 DNA reads TGTGCCTGGAGAGGGACAGGGGCCCCCATGGGGGGCTACACCTTC. Translating gives CAWRGTGAPMGGYTF.

The chain recombines TRBV18 with TRBJ1-5, with 8 bases that match TRBD1. CDR3 size: 14 residues. From germline, CDR1 is KGHSH and CDR2 LQKENI. The J segment lost 6 bases and the V segment lost 6 bases, leaving 7 bases of the junction unmatched. CDR3 coding DNA: TGTGCCAGCTCGCTCGACAGGGGTGGTCAGCCCCAGCATTTT. It is translated as CASSLDRGGQPQHF.

J is TRBJ1-1 and V is TRBV19; a weak D match, TRBD1 (5 bases). This CDR3 has 12 residues. CDR1 is LNHDA, CDR2 SQIVND, per germline (reference sequence). V lost 6 bases to trimming and J lost 10 bases, with 15 bases between them. The CDR3 sequence is CASSRGREAAFF. CDR3 coding DNA: TGTGCCAGTAGCCGGGGCAGGGAAGCAGCTTTCTTT. Combining the CDR3 with reference TRBV19 and TRBJ1-1 gives the whole variable domain DGGITQSPKYLFRKEGQNVTLSCEQNLNHDAMYWYRQDPGQGLRLIYYSQIVNDFQKGDIAEGYSVSREKKESFPLTVTSAQKNPTAFYLCASSRGREAAFFGQGTRLTVV.

The chain carries TRBV6-6 and TRBJ1-2; 8 positions agree with TRBD1. The germline gives CDR1 MNHNY, CDR2 SVGAGI (reference sequence). CDR3 length equals 15 residues. V shed 6 bases and J 1 base; nucleotides not matched to a gene: 7. The CDR3 DNA reads as TGTGCCAGCAGAGACAGGGGAGGAGGTAACTATGGCTACACCTTC. Protein: CASRDRGGGNYGYTF.

The gene calls are TRBV10-3 and TRBJ2-7; 7 positions agree with TRBD2. V shed 3 bases and J 5 bases; nucleotides not matched to a gene: 7. The V gene's germline CDR1 is ENHRY and CDR2 SYGVKD. The CDR3 spans 14 residues. The CDR3 region has the DNA TGTGCCATCAGTGATAGGGGAGGGGTCGACGAGCAGTACTTC. It specifies CAISDRGGVDEQYF.